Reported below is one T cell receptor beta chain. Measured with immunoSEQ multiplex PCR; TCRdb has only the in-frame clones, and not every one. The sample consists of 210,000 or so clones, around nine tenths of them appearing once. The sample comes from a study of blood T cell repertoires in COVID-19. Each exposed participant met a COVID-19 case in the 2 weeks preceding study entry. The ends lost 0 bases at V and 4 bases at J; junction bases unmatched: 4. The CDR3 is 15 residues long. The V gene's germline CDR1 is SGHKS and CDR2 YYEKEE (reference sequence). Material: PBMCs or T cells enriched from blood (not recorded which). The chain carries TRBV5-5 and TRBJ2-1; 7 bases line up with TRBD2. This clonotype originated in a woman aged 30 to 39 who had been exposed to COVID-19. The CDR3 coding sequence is TGTGCCAGCAGCTTGGAGGGAGGGCCATACAATGAGCAGTTCTTC. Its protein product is CASSLEGGPYNEQFF.